The 27 T cell receptor beta chains listed next were all sequenced from one sample in a study of OX40 agonist ivuxolimab in advanced cancers. Libraries were constructed by the immunoSEQ multiplex PCR assay. Drawn from immuneACCESS, this table holds only the in-frame rearrangements with V and J called that TCRdb kept. Clones are partly lost; checked studies trace under half to an unresolved V gene and leave the rest unexplained. This sample holds tens of thousands of clones; about 90% were observed only once. The top ten clonotypes cover 40% to 55% of the sample. This material consisted of CD4+ or CD8+ T cells sorted from blood, taken in a trial of the OX40 agonist ivuxolimab. The receptors derive from an adult with an advanced solid tumor such as melanoma, head and neck, liver or kidney cancer.

The chain has TRBV18 and TRBJ2-7; possible D gene TRBD2, 5 bases. The CDR3 sequence is 13 residues long. V was clipped by 0 bases and J by 5 bases, with 8 bases between them. Germline lookup yields CDR1 KGHSH and CDR2 LQKENI. CDR3 coding DNA: TGTGCCAGCTCACCACCAGAGGGTCACGAGCAGTACTTC. Amino acids: CASSPPEGHEQYF.

Regarding this clone: Within the sample, other DNA sequences also encode this same CDR3. The V call is TRBV5-1, the J call TRBJ2-7, with D tentatively TRBD1 (6 bases). This CDR3 spans 14 amino acids. Germline V gives CDR1 SGHRS, CDR2 YFSETQ. The germline V and J ends were trimmed by 2 bases and 2 bases, with 11 bases remaining between them. The CDR3 DNA reads TGCGCCAGCAGCTTCAGAGACAGGACCTACGAGCAGTACTTC. This sequence encodes CASSFRDRTYEQYF.

Only one count was recorded for this clone. In DNA, the CDR3 is TGTGCCAGCAGCGTAGAGAGTGGGCCTGGGGCCAACGTCCTGACTTTC. It encodes CASSVESGPGANVLTF. The chain combines TRBV9 with TRBJ2-6; no clear D. Germline CDR1 reads SGDLS; CDR2 reads YYNGEE. The CDR3 is made up of 16 amino acids. V lost 0 bases and J lost 2, with 9 bases in between.

J is TRBJ2-7 and V is TRBV28; D call uncertain. Germline V gene data show CDR1 as MDHEN and CDR2 as SYDVKM. Trimming removed 5 bases from V and 3 bases from J, with 11 bases in between. The CDR3 extends over 13 amino acids. The CDR3 DNA follows: TGTGCCAGCAGTGTGGGCACGGACTACGAGCAGTACTTC. Protein product: CASSVGTDYEQYF.

The CDR3 region is CASTPYETDFLRTGELFF. In DNA, the CDR3 is TGTGCCAGCACCCCTTATGAAACGGATTTCCTTAGGACCGGGGAGCTGTTTTTT. V is TRBV9 and J is TRBJ2-2; D remains ambiguous. The CDR3 is 18 residues long. Trimming took 6 bases from V and 5 from J, leaving 26 bases between them. Germline CDR1 is SGDLS and CDR2 is YYNGEE.

V usage is TRBV11-2 and J usage is TRBJ2-7; 11 bases align to TRBD2. The germline V gene encodes CDR1 SGHAT and CDR2 FQNNGV. The CDR3 consists of 16 residues. The V gene end was trimmed by 1 base and the J gene end by 2 bases; junction bases not matched to a gene: 4. CDR3 in DNA: TGTGCCAGCAGCTTAGTAGCTAGCGGGAGGACCTACGAGCAGTACTTC. Residues: CASSLVASGRTYEQYF.

V gene TRBV15 combines with J gene TRBJ1-3; weak D call: TRBD1 (5 bases). The CDR3 consists of 15 residues. Germline CDR1 reads LNHNV; CDR2 reads YYDKDF (reference sequence). The V end was cut by 4 bases, the J end by 0 bases, with 10 bases between. CDR3 residues: CATSTSTASGNTIYF. CDR3 DNA sequence: TGTGCCACCAGCACGTCGACAGCCTCTGGAAACACCATATATTTT.

This chain connects TRBV5-6 to TRBJ2-3; 8 bases fit TRBD2. Germline CDR1 is SGHDT and CDR2 is YYEEEE. The ends lost 0 bases at V and 3 bases at J; junction bases unmatched: 3. The length of the CDR3 is 15 residues. The CDR3 sequence is CASSLVAGITDTQYF. Here the CDR3 DNA reads TGTGCCAGCAGCTTGGTAGCGGGGATAACAGATACGCAGTATTTT.

This clone was seen once. The V and J genes are TRBV27 and TRBJ2-3; TRBD2 matches at 7 bases. After removal of 5 bases from V and 2 bases from J, the junction contained 7 bases not matched to a gene. The CDR3 covers 15 residues. Germline-derived CDR1 and CDR2 are MNHEY and SMNVEV (reference sequence). CDR3 coding DNA: TGTGCCAGCAGTGGGCTAGCGGCTTCCACAGATACGCAGTATTTT. Translating gives CASSGLAASTDTQYF.

Here the CDR3 reads CASSEVYEAFF. The CDR3 DNA follows: TGTGCCAGCAGTGAAGTGTATGAAGCTTTCTTT. The chain combines TRBV2 with TRBJ1-1; D remains unclear. CDR1 and CDR2 (germline): SNHLY, FYNNEI. V lost 1 base and J 7 bases, leaving 4 bases between the germline ends. This CDR3 region has 11 residues.

DNA for the CDR3: TGTGCCAGCAGACTCGCTCGTACCGATGAGCAGTTCTTC. Its protein product is CASRLARTDEQFF. The rearrangement joins TRBV6-5 to TRBJ2-1; D not certain. Germline lookup yields CDR1 MNHEY and CDR2 SVGAGI. The CDR3 is 13 residues long. Between the trimmed V and J ends, which lost 6 bases and 8 bases, there was a span of 14 bases.

This chain links TRBV7-9 with TRBJ2-7; D is possibly TRBD2 (5 bases). Germline CDR1 and CDR2: SEHNR and FQNEAQ (reference sequence). Trimming took 5 bases from V and 2 from J, leaving 13 bases between them. This CDR3 is 14 amino acids long. The CDR3 region is CASSLSGPAYEQYF. The CDR3 bases are TGTGCCAGCAGCCTGAGCGGACCCGCCTACGAGCAGTACTTC.

With respect to this clone: The junction differs from germline at one of its ends, possibly a read error. The gene calls are TRBV7-9 and TRBJ1-2; no firm D call. CDR1 is SEHNR and CDR2 is FQNEAQ in the germline V gene (reference sequence). This CDR3 is built from 11 residues. CDR3 sequence (DNA): TGTGCCAACAGCTTAGGGAATGGCTACACCTTC. Translated: CANSLGNGYTF.

V gene TRBV27 combines with J gene TRBJ2-3; weak D call: TRBD2 (5 bases). CDR1 and CDR2 from the germline V gene are MNHEY and SMNVEV (reference sequence). Trimming removed 0 bases from V and 1 base from J, with 11 bases in between. This CDR3 is 16 amino acids long. CDR3 protein: CASSLSLGGRTDTQYF. Here the CDR3 DNA reads TGTGCCAGCAGTTTATCGTTAGGCGGGCGCACAGATACGCAGTATTTT.

On this clone itself: At the DNA level, this CDR3 is encoded by other sequences in the same sample as well. This chain joins TRBV30 and TRBJ2-7, with D uncertain. V gave up 1 base and J gave up 0 bases, with 4 bases separating them. CDR3 length: 12 amino acids. CDR1 is GTSNPN, CDR2 SVGIG, per germline (reference sequence). The CDR3 loop is CAWSDSSYEQYF. The CDR3 DNA follows: TGTGCCTGGAGTGACAGCTCCTACGAGCAGTACTTC.

V usage is TRBV10-1 and J usage is TRBJ1-1; unclear D gene. The CDR3 runs to 12 residues. Trimming took 3 bases from V and 4 from J, leaving 6 bases between them. The germline V gene encodes CDR1 WNHNN and CDR2 SYGVQD (reference sequence). The DNA of the CDR3 is TGCGCCAGCAGTGATTTTGGCACTGAAGCTTTCTTT. Its protein is CASSDFGTEAFF.

The chain has TRBV11-3 and TRBJ1-1, with D possibly matching TRBD1 (6 bases). This CDR3 has 13 amino acids. Germline CDR1 is SGHNT and CDR2 is YENEEA. Trimming left V 4 bases short and J 5 bases short, with 11 bases between. CDR3 sequence reads: CASSSRGATEAFF. The CDR3, as DNA: TGTGCCAGCAGCTCACGGGGGGCAACTGAAGCTTTCTTT.

This clone was detected a few times. The gene calls are TRBV7-6 and TRBJ1-2, with 10 bases that match TRBD1. From germline, CDR1 is SGHVS and CDR2 FNYEAQ. The CDR3 is made up of 14 amino acids. V was clipped by 2 bases and J by 8 bases; unmatched bases: 5. The CDR3 loop reads CASSLSGQGDGYTF. The CDR3 nucleotides are TGTGCCAGCAGCTTATCCGGACAGGGGGACGGCTACACCTTC.

The chain carries TRBV7-9 and TRBJ2-7, with D hard to call. The germline gives CDR1 SEHNR, CDR2 FQNEAQ (reference sequence). The length of the CDR3 is 14 residues. V lost 5 bases, J lost 6 bases, and 17 bases lay in between. The CDR3 sequence is CASSHSDIGSEQYF. CDR3 DNA: TGTGCCAGCAGCCATTCTGACATCGGCAGCGAGCAGTACTTC.

V is TRBV7-2 and J is TRBJ2-7, with a possible D match to TRBD2 (6 bases). The CDR3 has 14 amino acids. Germline lookup yields CDR1 SGHTA and CDR2 FQGNSA. Trimming pared 1 base from V and 6 bases from J, leaving 13 bases between. CDR3 residues: CASSLGALAVEQYF. The CDR3 region has the DNA TGTGCCAGCAGCTTAGGTGCATTAGCGGTCGAGCAGTACTTC.

The rearrangement joins TRBV10-3 to TRBJ1-5, with unresolved D. The CDR3 has 15 residues. Looked up from germline, CDR1 is ENHRY and CDR2 is SYGVKD. Trimming removed 0 bases at V and 7 bases at J, with 13 bases between. The CDR3 DNA is TGTGCCATCAGTGAGTCGAGCCAGATGGCACAGCCCCAGCATTTT. It translates to CAISESSQMAQPQHF.

V usage is TRBV6-5 and J usage is TRBJ2-1; D is perhaps TRBD1 (6 bases). CDR1 is MNHEY and CDR2 is SVGAGI in the germline V gene. The CDR3 has 13 residues. V was clipped by 4 bases and J by 5 bases, with 9 bases between them. CDR3 DNA: TGTGCCAGCAGTTTACAGGGAGACAATGAGCAGTTCTTC. The encoded protein is CASSLQGDNEQFF.

The V and J genes are TRBV28 and TRBJ1-2, with D perhaps matching TRBD1 (5 bases). The CDR3 has 13 residues. Per germline, CDR1 MDHEN and CDR2 SYDVKM. Between the trimmed V and J ends, which lost 5 bases and 4 bases, there was a span of 11 bases. The CDR3 nucleotides are TGTGCCAGCAGTACCCGTGGGGCCTATGGCTACACCTTC. This encodes CASSTRGAYGYTF.

The chain carries TRBV10-2 and TRBJ1-1; no definite D call. Between the trimmed V and J ends, which lost 10 bases and 0 bases, there was a span of 15 bases. The CDR3 consists of 14 residues. Germline lookup yields CDR1 WSHSY and CDR2 SAAADI. In DNA form, the CDR3 reads TGCGCCACCTTAGACCCTCAGATGAACACTGAAGCTTTCTTT. It encodes CATLDPQMNTEAFF.

The chain's CDR3 is CASSGQEEVTQYF. CDR3 coding DNA: TGTGCCAGCAGTGGACAGGAGGAAGTGACCCAGTACTTC. The chain recombines TRBV2 with TRBJ2-5, with D possibly matching TRBD1 (6 bases). Germline CDR1 and CDR2: SNHLY and FYNNEI. V was clipped by 4 bases and J by 7 bases, with 13 bases between them. This CDR3 has 13 amino acids.

The chain employs TRBV4-1 and TRBJ1-6; perhaps TRBD1 as D (6 bases). The CDR3 runs 14 residues. The germline V gene encodes CDR1 MGHRA and CDR2 YSYEKL. Trimming stripped 3 bases from V and 6 bases from J, with 9 bases between. The CDR3 DNA follows: TGCGCCAGCAGCCAGGGGGCAGGTAATTCACCCCTCCACTTT. Translating it yields CASSQGAGNSPLHF.

This sequence joins TRBV11-2 and TRBJ1-1; D remains unclear. V lost 3 bases, J lost 4 bases, and 21 bases lay in between. CDR1 and CDR2 (germline): SGHAT, FQNNGV. The CDR3 extends over 17 amino acids. CDR3 sequence (DNA): TGTGCCAGCAGCTTTTTGGGTCGCGGCTCCGAGTCCACTGAAGCTTTCTTT. This sequence encodes CASSFLGRGSESTEAFF.